This T cell receptor beta chain was recorded in a study of shared clonotypes between healthy human individuals. Sequencing used immunoSEQ multiplex PCR; TCRdb keeps in-frame clones, though not all of them. The table shows about 1 million clones, with around 74% occurring only once. The source is a young man in good health. The sample taken for sequencing was memory CD4+ T cells sorted from blood. Regarding subset: CD45RA-negative fraction.

CDR3 sequence (DNA): TGTGCCAGCAACCTAGCGTCGAACACAGATACGCAGTATTTT. Protein product: CASNLASNTDTQYF. The chain employs TRBV28 and TRBJ2-3, with D possibly matching TRBD2 (6 bases). Germline loops: CDR1 MDHEN, CDR2 SYDVKM. This CDR3 has 14 residues. V was clipped by 7 bases and J by 2 bases, with 13 bases between them.